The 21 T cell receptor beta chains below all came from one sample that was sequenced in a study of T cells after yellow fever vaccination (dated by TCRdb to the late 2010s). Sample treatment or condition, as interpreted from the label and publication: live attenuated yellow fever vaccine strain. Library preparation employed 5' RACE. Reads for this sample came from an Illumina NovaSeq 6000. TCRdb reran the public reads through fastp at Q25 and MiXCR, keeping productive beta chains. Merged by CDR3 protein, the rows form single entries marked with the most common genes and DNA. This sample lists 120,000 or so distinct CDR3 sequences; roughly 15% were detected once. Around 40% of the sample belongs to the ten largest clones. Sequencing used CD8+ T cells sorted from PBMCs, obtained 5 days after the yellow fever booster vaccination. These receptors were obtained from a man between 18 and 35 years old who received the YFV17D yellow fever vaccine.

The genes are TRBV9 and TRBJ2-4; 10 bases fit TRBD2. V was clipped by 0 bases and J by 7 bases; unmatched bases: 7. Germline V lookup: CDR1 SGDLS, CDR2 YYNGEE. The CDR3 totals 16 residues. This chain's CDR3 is CASSVDLAGVQNIQYF. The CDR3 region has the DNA TGTGCCAGCAGCGTAGATCTAGCGGGGGTGCAGAACATTCAGTACTTC.

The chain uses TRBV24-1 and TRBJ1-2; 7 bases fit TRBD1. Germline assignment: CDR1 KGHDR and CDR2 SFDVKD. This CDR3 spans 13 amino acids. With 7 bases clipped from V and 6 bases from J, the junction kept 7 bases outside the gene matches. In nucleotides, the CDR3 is TGTGCCACCAGCGCTGGCGGACAGGATGGCTACACCTTC. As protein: CATSAGGQDGYTF.

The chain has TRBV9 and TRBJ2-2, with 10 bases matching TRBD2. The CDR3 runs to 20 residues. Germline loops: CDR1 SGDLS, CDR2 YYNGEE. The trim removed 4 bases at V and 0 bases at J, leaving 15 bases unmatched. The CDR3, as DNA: TGTGCCAGCAGCATGACGATGAGGAGCGGGGGGGTCGCGAACACCGGGGAGCTGTTTTTT. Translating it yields CASSMTMRSGGVANTGELFF.

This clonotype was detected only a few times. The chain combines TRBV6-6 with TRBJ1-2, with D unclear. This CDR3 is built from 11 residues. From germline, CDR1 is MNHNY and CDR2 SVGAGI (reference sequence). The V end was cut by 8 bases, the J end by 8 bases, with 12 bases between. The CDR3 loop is CASREVNGYTF. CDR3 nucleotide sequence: TGTGCCAGCCGTGAGGTGAACGGCTACACCTTC.

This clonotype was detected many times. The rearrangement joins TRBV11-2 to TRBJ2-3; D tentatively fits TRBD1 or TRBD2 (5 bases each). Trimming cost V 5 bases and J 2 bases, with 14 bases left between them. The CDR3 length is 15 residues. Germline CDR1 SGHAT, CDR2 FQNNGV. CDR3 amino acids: CASSRYRRSTDTQYF. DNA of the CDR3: TGTGCCAGCAGCCGATACAGGAGGTCCACAGATACGCAGTATTTT.

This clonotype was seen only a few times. CDR3 bases: TGTGCCAGCAGCCAAGTTGGCAATGAGCAGTTCTTC. Protein product: CASSQVGNEQFF. V and J are TRBV3-1 and TRBJ2-1; D remains unclear. Trimming removed 1 base at V and 6 bases at J, with 4 bases between. The CDR3 totals 12 residues. The germline V gene encodes CDR1 LGHDT and CDR2 YNNKEL (reference sequence).

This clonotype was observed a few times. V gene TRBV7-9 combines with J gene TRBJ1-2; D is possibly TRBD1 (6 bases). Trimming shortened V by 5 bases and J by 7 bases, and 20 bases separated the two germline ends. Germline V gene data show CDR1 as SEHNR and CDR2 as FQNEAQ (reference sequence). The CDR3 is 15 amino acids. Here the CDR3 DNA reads TGTGCCAGCAGCCCAATCCCTACAGGGCGAGGTGGCTACACCTTC. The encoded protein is CASSPIPTGRGGYTF.

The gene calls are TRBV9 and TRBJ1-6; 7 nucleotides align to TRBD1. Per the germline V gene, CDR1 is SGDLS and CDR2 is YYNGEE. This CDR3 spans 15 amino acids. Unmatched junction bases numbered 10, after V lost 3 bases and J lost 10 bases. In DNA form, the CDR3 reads TGTGCCAGCAGCGGAGAGGGGGACAGCGGCTCACCCCTCCACTTT. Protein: CASSGEGDSGSPLHF.

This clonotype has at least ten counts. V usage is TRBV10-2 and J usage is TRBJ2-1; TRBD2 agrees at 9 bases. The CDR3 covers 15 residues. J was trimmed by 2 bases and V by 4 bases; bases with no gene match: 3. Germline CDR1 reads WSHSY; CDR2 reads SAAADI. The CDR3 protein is CASSATSGPYNEQFF. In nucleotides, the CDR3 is TGCGCCAGCAGTGCTACTAGCGGGCCCTACAATGAGCAGTTCTTC.

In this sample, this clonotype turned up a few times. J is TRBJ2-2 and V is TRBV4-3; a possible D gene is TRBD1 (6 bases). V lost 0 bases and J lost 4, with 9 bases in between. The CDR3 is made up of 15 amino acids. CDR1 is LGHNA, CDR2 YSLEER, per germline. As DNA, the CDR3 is TGCGCCAGCAGCCAAGAAGGGACATCCACCGGGGAGCTGTTTTTT. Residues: CASSQEGTSTGELFF.

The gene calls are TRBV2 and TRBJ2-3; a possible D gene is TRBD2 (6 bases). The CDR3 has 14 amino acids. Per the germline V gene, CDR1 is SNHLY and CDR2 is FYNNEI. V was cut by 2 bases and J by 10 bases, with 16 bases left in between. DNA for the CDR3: TGTGCCAGCAGTGAAATTCGTGGGGACTCAGCGCAGTATTTT. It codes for CASSEIRGDSAQYF.

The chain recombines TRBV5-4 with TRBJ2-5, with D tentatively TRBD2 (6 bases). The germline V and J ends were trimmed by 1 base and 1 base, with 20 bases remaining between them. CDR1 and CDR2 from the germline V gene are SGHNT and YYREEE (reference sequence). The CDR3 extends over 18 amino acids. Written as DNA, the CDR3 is TGTGCCAGCAGCTTGCGCTTCGCGGGGACCGCAATCCAAGAGACCCAGTACTTC. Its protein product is CASSLRFAGTAIQETQYF.

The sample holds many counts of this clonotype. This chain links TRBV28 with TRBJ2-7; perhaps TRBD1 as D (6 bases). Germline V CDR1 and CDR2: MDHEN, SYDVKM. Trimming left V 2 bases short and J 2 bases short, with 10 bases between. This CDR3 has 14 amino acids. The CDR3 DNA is TGTGCCAGCAGTTTACTGGACAGTCCCTACGAGCAGTACGTC. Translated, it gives CASSLLDSPYEQYV.

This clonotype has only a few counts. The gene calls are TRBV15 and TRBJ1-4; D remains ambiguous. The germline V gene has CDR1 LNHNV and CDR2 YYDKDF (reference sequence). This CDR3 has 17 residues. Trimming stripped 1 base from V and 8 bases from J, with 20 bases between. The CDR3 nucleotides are TGTGCCACCAGCAGAGCGAACGAGCAAGGGTTTTGGGAAAAACTGTTTTTT. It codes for CATSRANEQGFWEKLFF.

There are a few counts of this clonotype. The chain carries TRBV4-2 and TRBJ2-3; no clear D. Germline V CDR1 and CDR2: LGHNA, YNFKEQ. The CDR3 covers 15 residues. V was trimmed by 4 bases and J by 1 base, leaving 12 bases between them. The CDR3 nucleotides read TGTGCCAGCAGCCTACCTAGTGACGGCACAGATACGCAGTATTTT. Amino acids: CASSLPSDGTDTQYF.

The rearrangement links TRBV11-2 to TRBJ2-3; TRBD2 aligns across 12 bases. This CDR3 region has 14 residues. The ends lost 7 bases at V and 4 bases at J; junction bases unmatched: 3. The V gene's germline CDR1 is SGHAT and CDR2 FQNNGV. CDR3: CASTLAGGSDTQYF. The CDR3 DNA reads TGTGCCAGCACACTAGCGGGGGGCTCAGATACGCAGTATTTT.

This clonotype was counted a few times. In DNA, the CDR3 is TGTGCCAGCAGACTCAGGGGCTCTGGAAACACCATATATTTT. This codes for CASRLRGSGNTIYF. The chain is built from TRBV6-6 and TRBJ1-3; D is perhaps TRBD1 (6 bases). V dropped 6 bases and J dropped 0 bases, with 9 bases sitting between them. The CDR3 runs 14 residues. Germline loops: CDR1 MNHNY, CDR2 SVGAGI (reference sequence).

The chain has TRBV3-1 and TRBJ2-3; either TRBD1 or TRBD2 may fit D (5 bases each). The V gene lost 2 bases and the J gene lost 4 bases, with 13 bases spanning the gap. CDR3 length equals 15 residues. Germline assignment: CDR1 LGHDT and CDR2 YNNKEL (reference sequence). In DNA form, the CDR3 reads TGTGCCAGCAGCCAAACCCCGGGGCGCGCAGATACGCAGTATTTT. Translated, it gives CASSQTPGRADTQYF.

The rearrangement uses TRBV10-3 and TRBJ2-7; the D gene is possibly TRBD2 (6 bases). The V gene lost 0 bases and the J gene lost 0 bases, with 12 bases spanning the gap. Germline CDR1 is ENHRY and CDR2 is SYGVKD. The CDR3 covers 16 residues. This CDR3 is CAISESGSGASYEQYF. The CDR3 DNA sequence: TGTGCCATCAGTGAGTCGGGTAGCGGCGCCTCCTACGAGCAGTACTTC.

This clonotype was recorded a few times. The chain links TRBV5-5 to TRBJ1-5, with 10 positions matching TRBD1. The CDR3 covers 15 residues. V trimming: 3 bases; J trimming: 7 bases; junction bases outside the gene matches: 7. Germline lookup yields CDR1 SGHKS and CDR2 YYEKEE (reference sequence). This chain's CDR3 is CASSWAWTGGQPQHF. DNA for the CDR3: TGTGCCAGCAGCTGGGCTTGGACAGGGGGACAGCCCCAGCATTTT.

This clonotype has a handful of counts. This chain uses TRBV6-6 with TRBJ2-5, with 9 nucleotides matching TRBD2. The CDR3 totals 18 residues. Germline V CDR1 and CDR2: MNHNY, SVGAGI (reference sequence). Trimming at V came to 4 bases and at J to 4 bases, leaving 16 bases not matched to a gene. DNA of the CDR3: TGTGCCAGCAGTTCCGGCCTCGGGGCGGGGGGGAGACGAGAGACCCAGTACTTC. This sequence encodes CASSSGLGAGGRRETQYF.